This T cell receptor (beta chain) was documented in a study of Ad26.COV2.S vaccination and SARS-CoV-2 variants. Study background: Intramuscular Ad26.COV2.S doses were given once or twice, 56 days apart.

Study outcomes and limitations: Recipients of either vaccine or placebo displayed similar breadth of non-spike TCRs.

The treatment was: over 15 received Ad26.COV2.S at low or high dose, single or two shots; about 5 received placebo; per-sample allocation not given. Day 63 after the first vaccine or placebo injection was the time point for sampling. The vaccine antigen was prefusion-stabilized Wuhan SARS-CoV-2 spike. Only in-frame clones appear in the TCRdb table, and some are missing; sequencing was by immunoSEQ multiplex PCR. There are 400,000 to 450,000 clones in the sample; around 90% occur only once, and 10% to 15% lies in the top ten. On this clone: Antigen: not known.

The CDR3 length is 15 residues. The V and J ends lost 4 bases and 1 base, in that order; junction bases with no gene match: 3. CDR1 is ENHRY and CDR2 is SYGVKD in the germline V gene. The specimen comprised peripheral blood, sampled in a trial of Ad26.COV2.S vaccine versus placebo. The V call is TRBV10-3, the J call TRBJ2-1; 8 bases agree with TRBD2. This receptor was taken from a person aged 18-65 years who received the Ad26.COV2.S COVID-19 vaccine or a placebo. This chain's CDR3 is CAISGSGKSYNEQFF. The CDR3 region has the DNA TGTGCCATCAGTGGTAGCGGGAAATCCTACAATGAGCAGTTCTTC.